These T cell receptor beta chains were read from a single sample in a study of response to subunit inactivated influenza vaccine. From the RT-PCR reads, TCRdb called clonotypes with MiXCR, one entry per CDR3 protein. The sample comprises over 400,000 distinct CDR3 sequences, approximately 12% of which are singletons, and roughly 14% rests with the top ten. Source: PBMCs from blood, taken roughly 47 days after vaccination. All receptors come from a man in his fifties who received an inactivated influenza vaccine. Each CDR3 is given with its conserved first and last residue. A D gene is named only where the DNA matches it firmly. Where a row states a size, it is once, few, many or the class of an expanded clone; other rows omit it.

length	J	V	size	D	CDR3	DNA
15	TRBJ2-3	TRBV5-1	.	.	CASSPGGESTDTQYF	TGCGCCAGCAGCCCCGGCGGGGAAAGCACAGATACGCAGTATTTT
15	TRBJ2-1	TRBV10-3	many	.	CAAAGARITYNEQFF	TGTGCCGCCGCGGGGGCAAGAATCACCTACAATGAGCAGTTCTTC
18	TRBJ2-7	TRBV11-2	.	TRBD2	CASSLDHRLAGDVGEQYF	TGTGCCAGCAGCTTAGATCACAGGCTAGCGGGGGATGTAGGCGAGCAGTACTTC
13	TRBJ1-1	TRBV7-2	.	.	CASSSAGYTEAFF	TGTGCCAGCAGCTCGGCAGGATACACTGAAGCTTTCTTT
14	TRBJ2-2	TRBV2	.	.	CASTQRWDTGELFF	TGTGCCAGCACCCAGCGATGGGACACCGGGGAGCTGTTTTTT
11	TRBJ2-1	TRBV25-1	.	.	CASRIGVEQFF	TGTGCCAGCAGAATAGGGGTTGAGCAGTTCTTC
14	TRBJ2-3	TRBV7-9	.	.	CASSLGQPADTQYF	TGTGCCAGCAGCTTAGGTCAGCCCGCAGATACGCAGTATTTT
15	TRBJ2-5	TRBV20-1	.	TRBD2	CSASISGRASETQYF	TGCAGTGCTAGTATTAGCGGGAGGGCCTCTGAGACCCAGTACTTC
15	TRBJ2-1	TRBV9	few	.	CASSVAPSSYNEQFF	TGTGCCAGCAGCGTAGCACCTAGCTCCTACAATGAGCAGTTCTTC
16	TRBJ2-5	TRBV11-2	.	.	CASSPNANLPRKTQYF	TGTGCCAGCAGCCCAAACGCCAACCTACCGAGGAAGACCCAGTACTTC
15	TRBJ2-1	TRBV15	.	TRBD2	CATNPGGARNNEQFF	TGTGCCACCAATCCCGGGGGGGCCCGAAACAATGAGCAGTTCTTC
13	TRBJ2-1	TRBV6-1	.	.	CASNGHEYNEQFF	TGTGCCAGCAACGGACACGAATACAATGAGCAGTTCTTC
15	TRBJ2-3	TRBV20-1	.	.	CSARDYRGRTDTQYF	TGCAGTGCTAGAGATTACCGGGGTCGCACAGATACGCAGTATTTT
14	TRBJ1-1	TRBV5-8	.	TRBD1	CASSGGDRGTEAFF	TGTGCCAGCAGCGGAGGGGACAGGGGGACTGAAGCTTTCTTT
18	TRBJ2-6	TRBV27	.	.	CTSCPRPGQLSGANVLTF	TGTACCAGCTGCCCTCGCCCCGGGCAGCTTTCGGGGGCCAACGTCCTGACTTTC
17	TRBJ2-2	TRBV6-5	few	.	CASSYSRGRFGAGELFF	TGTGCCAGCAGTTACTCGCGGGGCAGGTTCGGTGCCGGGGAGCTGTTTTTT
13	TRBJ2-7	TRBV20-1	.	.	CSAVGVRYYEQYF	TGCAGTGCGGTCGGGGTCCGTTACTACGAGCAGTACTTC
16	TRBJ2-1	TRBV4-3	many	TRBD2	CASSQDPGRAYNEQFF	TGCGCCAGCAGCCAAGATCCCGGGAGGGCCTACAATGAGCAGTTCTTC
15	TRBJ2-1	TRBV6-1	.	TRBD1	CASRGQAAHHNEQFF	TGTGCCAGCAGAGGACAGGCGGCCCACCACAATGAGCAGTTCTTC
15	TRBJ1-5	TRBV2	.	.	CASSDSQGRNQPQHF	TGTGCCAGCAGTGACTCCCAGGGGCGCAATCAGCCCCAGCATTTT
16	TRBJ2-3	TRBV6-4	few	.	CASSDSSSGTTDTQYF	TGTGCCAGCAGTGACTCGTCCAGTGGAACCACAGATACGCAGTATTTT
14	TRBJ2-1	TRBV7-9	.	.	CASSGGPGYNEQFF	TGTGCCAGCTCCGGGGGCCCCGGCTACAATGAGCAGTTCTTC
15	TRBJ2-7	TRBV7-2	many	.	CASSLVLAGTVEQYF	TGTGCCAGCAGCTTAGTCTTGGCGGGAACGGTCGAGCAGTACTTC
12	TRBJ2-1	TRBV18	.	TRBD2	CASSPAGGEQFF	TGTGCCAGCTCCCCGGCGGGGGGTGAGCAGTTCTTC
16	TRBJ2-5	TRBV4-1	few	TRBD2	CASSRSGTSGQETQYF	TGCGCCAGCAGCCGAAGCGGGACTAGCGGCCAAGAGACCCAGTACTTC
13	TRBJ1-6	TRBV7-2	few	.	CASSLEELSPLHF	TGTGCCAGCAGCTTAGAAGAGTTATCACCCCTCCACTTT
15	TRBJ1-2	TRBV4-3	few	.	CASSQLLRDGGGYTF	TGCGCCAGCAGCCAACTCCTCCGGGACGGAGGTGGCTACACCTTC
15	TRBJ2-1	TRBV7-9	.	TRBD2	CASSPAGRNYNEQFF	TGTGCCAGCAGCCCAGCGGGACGGAACTACAATGAGCAGTTCTTC
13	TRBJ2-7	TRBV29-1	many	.	CSVRGRTLYEQYF	TGCAGCGTTCGGGGGAGGACTTTATACGAGCAGTACTTC
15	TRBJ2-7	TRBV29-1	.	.	CSVEKYKSASYEQYF	TGCAGCGTTGAAAAATACAAGAGCGCCTCCTACGAGCAGTACTTC
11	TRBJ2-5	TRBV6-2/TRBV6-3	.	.	CASTLGRTQYF	TGTGCCAGCACCCTAGGCCGTACCCAGTACTTC
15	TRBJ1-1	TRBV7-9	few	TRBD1	CASTKGQSRNTEAFF	TGTGCCAGCACTAAGGGACAGAGTCGGAACACTGAAGCTTTCTTT
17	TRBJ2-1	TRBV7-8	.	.	CASSYLSNVRFLNEQFF	TGTGCCAGCAGCTACCTCTCCAATGTCAGATTCTTGAATGAGCAGTTCTTC
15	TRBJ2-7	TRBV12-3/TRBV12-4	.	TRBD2	CASSSGTSGIGEQYF	TGTGCCAGCAGTTCCGGGACTAGCGGGATTGGCGAGCAGTACTTC
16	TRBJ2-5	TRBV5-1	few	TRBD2	CASSLGTSGPREAQYF	TGCGCCAGCAGCTTGGGGACTAGCGGACCAAGAGAAGCCCAGTACTTC
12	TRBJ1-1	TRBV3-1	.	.	CASSPMSAEAFF	TGTGCCAGCAGCCCGATGTCGGCTGAAGCTTTCTTT
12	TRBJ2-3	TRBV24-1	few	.	CATSDATDTQYF	TGTGCCACCAGTGACGCGACGGATACGCAGTATTTT
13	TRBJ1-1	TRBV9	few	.	CASSSQTGSEAFF	TGTGCCAGCAGCTCACAGACAGGCTCTGAAGCTTTCTTT
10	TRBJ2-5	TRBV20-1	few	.	CSALGETQYF	TGCAGTGCCCTAGGGGAGACCCAGTACTTC
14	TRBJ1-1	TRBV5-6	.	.	CASSLGISGVEAFF	TGTGCCAGCAGCCTAGGGATAAGTGGGGTTGAAGCTTTCTTT
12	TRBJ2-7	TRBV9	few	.	CASSGQVGEQYF	TGTGCCAGCAGCGGCCAGGTCGGCGAGCAGTACTTC
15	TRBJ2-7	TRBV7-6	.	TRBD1	CTSSLLGGSSYEQYF	TGTACCAGCAGCTTATTAGGGGGCTCATCCTACGAGCAGTACTTC